The 14 T cell receptor beta chains presented below share a single source sample, sequenced in a study of blood T cell repertoires in COVID-19 (dated by TCRdb to between 2020 and 2021). Libraries were prepared through the immunoSEQ multiplex PCR assay. TCRdb retrieved this table from immuneACCESS and kept in-frame rearrangements only. Not all clones are present; in checked studies, unresolved V genes account for under half, and no reason is known for the remainder. The sample table lists about 270,000 clones, more than 65% of them with a count of one. Roughly 3% of the sample rests with the top ten. Sequencing used peripheral blood. The receptors here all came from a woman younger than 35 with acute or convalescent COVID-19.

V usage is TRBV11-2 and J usage is TRBJ2-3, with D perhaps matching TRBD1 (6 bases). This CDR3 spans 17 amino acids. Germline-derived CDR1 and CDR2 are SGHAT and FQNNGV. Trimming pared 5 bases from V and 1 base from J, leaving 19 bases between. CDR3 coding DNA: TGTGCCAGCAGCCCCGGAACAGGGAGTATAGGCACAGATACGCAGTATTTT. Protein: CASSPGTGSIGTDTQYF.

The gene calls are TRBV7-6 and TRBJ1-3, with D unclear. The CDR3 has 11 residues. Germline lookup yields CDR1 SGHVS and CDR2 FNYEAQ. With 11 bases removed from V and 0 bases from J, the gap between germline ends came to 5 bases. CDR3 region: CAGLSGNTIYF. DNA for the CDR3: TGTGCCGGGCTCTCTGGAAACACCATATATTTT.

This chain uses TRBV9 with TRBJ1-1; D gene uncertain. Between the trimmed V and J ends, which lost 2 bases and 2 bases, there was a span of 13 bases. Per the germline V gene, CDR1 is SGDLS and CDR2 is YYNGEE. This CDR3 contains 15 residues. The CDR3 DNA follows: TGTGCCAGCAGCGTTCTCGGACTATTAAACACTGAAGCTTTCTTT. It specifies CASSVLGLLNTEAFF.

J is TRBJ1-2 and V is TRBV7-2; 9 nucleotides line up with TRBD1. CDR1 SGHTA and CDR2 FQGNSA come from the germline V gene. The trim removed 4 bases at V and 6 bases at J, leaving 9 bases unmatched. The length of the CDR3 is 15 residues. For the CDR3, the DNA is TGTGCCAGCAGCTCACAGGGGGCCCTCGGGAATGGCTACACCTTC. It translates to CASSSQGALGNGYTF.

The J gene is TRBJ1-2, the V gene TRBV28, with D hard to call. The CDR3 consists of 12 residues. V was trimmed by 8 bases and J by 5 bases, leaving 12 bases between them. The germline V gene has CDR1 MDHEN and CDR2 SYDVKM. This CDR3 is CASQENSYGYTF. The CDR3 nucleotides read TGTGCCAGCCAAGAAAACAGTTATGGCTACACCTTC.

J is TRBJ2-7 and V is TRBV7-9; 8 nucleotides match TRBD1. The CDR3 spans 15 residues. Germline CDR1 reads SEHNR; CDR2 reads FQNEAQ (reference sequence). J gave up 9 bases and V 2 bases, and 12 bases lay outside the gene matches. CDR3 protein: CASSLTADRAAWQYF. In nucleotides, the CDR3 is TGTGCCAGCAGCTTAACGGCGGACAGGGCGGCGTGGCAGTACTTC.

The chain combines TRBV7-2 with TRBJ1-2; D gene unclear. From germline, CDR1 is SGHTA and CDR2 FQGNSA. The CDR3 extends over 14 amino acids. The V and J ends lost 1 base and 1 base respectively, with 7 bases between them. CDR3 nucleotides: TGTGCCAGCAGCTTAGGACTGAATAACTATGGCTACACCTTC. It codes for CASSLGLNNYGYTF.

This rearrangement joins TRBV20-1 to TRBJ2-3; D gene ambiguous. The CDR3 is 14 amino acids. V shed 3 bases and J shed 7 bases, with 17 bases lying between them. CDR1 and CDR2 from the germline V gene are DFQATT and SNEGSKA (reference sequence). The CDR3 region is CSASNDEVSNTQYF. The DNA of the CDR3 is TGCAGTGCTAGTAACGATGAGGTCTCTAATACGCAGTATTTT.

This chain joins TRBV28 and TRBJ1-1, with D maybe TRBD1 (6 bases). The length of the CDR3 is 15 residues. Germline V gene data show CDR1 as MDHEN and CDR2 as SYDVKM. V lost 4 bases and J lost 1, with 13 bases in between. The CDR3 DNA is TGTGCCAGCAGTTCCACCCCGACAGGGAACACTGAAGCTTTCTTT. It is translated as CASSSTPTGNTEAFF.

The CDR3 spells CASSYSNGARPILQPQHF. DNA of the CDR3: TGTGCCAGCAGTTACTCAAATGGCGCCAGGCCCATATTGCAGCCCCAGCATTTT. The genes are TRBV6-2 or TRBV6-3 and TRBJ1-5; D is uncertain. The CDR3 is 18 amino acids. Deletions cut 0 bases from V and 7 bases from J, with 22 bases between. The V gene's germline CDR1 is MNHEY and CDR2 SVGEGT.

The rearrangement uses TRBV11-2 and TRBJ1-2; 7 bases are a match to TRBD1. The germline CDR1 and CDR2 sequences are SGHAT and FQNNGV. Losses at the gene ends were 6 bases for V and 4 bases for J; bases not matched to a gene: 11. The CDR3 is 15 residues long. The CDR3 bases are TGTGCCAGCAGTTTTTGGGACAGCCACCCCTATGGCTACACCTTC. Amino acid sequence: CASSFWDSHPYGYTF.

The chain is built from TRBV6-7 and TRBJ1-6, with TRBD1 as a possible D gene (5 bases). TRBV6-7 is an ORF; its function is uncertain. This CDR3 is 15 amino acids long. V lost 1 base and J lost 6, with 10 bases in between. DNA of the CDR3: TGTGCCAGCAGTTACTACGCGCAGGGTAATTCACCCCTCCACTTT. Its translation is CASSYYAQGNSPLHF.

This chain connects TRBV28 to TRBJ2-3, with 7 bases lining up with TRBD2. The CDR3 spans 17 residues. Germline trimming cut 7 bases from V and 7 bases from J; bases unmatched to any gene: 20. CDR1 and CDR2 from the germline V gene are MDHEN and SYDVKM. The CDR3 is CASTTSPWEGVGNTQYF. CDR3 coding DNA: TGTGCCAGCACCACCTCCCCCTGGGAGGGAGTAGGAAATACGCAGTATTTT.

The chain links TRBV18 to TRBJ2-7, with 12 bases identical to TRBD1. Trimming at V came to 3 bases and at J to 7 bases, leaving 13 bases not matched to a gene. Per the germline V gene, CDR1 is KGHSH and CDR2 is LQKENI. The CDR3 has 17 residues. The CDR3 is CASSPPAPGTGGAEQYF. CDR3 DNA sequence: TGTGCCAGCTCACCCCCCGCCCCGGGGACAGGGGGCGCAGAGCAGTACTTC.